One sample yielded the 28 T cell receptor beta chains listed below, sequenced in a study of T cell responses to AZD1222 COVID-19 vaccine. TCRdb's table, derived via immunoSEQ multiplex PCR, lists solely in-frame clones and lacks some. The sample contains about 190,000 clones, over 80% of which appear only once. The input for sequencing was peripheral blood, taken on day 0 of AZD1222 vaccination. All receptors come from an adult in good health.

The V call is TRBV24-1, the J call TRBJ2-3; D assignment may be TRBD1 or TRBD2 (6 bases each). The germline V gene encodes CDR1 KGHDR and CDR2 SFDVKD. Trimming stripped 0 bases from V and 0 bases from J, with 15 bases between. The CDR3 is 18 residues long. CDR3 sequence: CATSDLRGGRQSTDTQYF. DNA of the CDR3: TGTGCCACCAGTGATTTGCGAGGGGGGCGCCAGAGCACAGATACGCAGTATTTT.

V is TRBV2 and J is TRBJ2-2, with D possibly being TRBD1 or TRBD2 (6 bases each). The V and J ends lost 8 bases and 9 bases respectively, with 7 bases between them. The CDR3 sequence is 10 residues long. Germline CDR1 SNHLY, CDR2 FYNNEI. The CDR3 coding sequence is TGTGCCAGCGGGGGGCGGGAGCTGTTTTTT. Translating it yields CASGGRELFF.

Here the CDR3 reads CASSLFVNTEAFF. CDR3 bases: TGTGCCAGCAGCTTATTCGTGAACACTGAAGCTTTCTTT. The chain carries TRBV11-2 and TRBJ1-1; D is uncertain. The CDR3 covers 13 residues. Germline V CDR1 and CDR2: SGHAT, FQNNGV. V lost 2 bases, J lost 0 bases, and 4 bases lay in between.

The J gene is TRBJ1-5, the V gene TRBV27; D is possibly TRBD1 (5 bases). The CDR3 consists of 17 residues. V lost 4 bases to trimming and J lost 0 bases, with 16 bases between them. In germline, CDR1 is MNHEY, CDR2 SMNVEV (reference sequence). The CDR3 DNA sequence: TGTGCCAGCAGTTCGATCACAGGAATTAATAGCAATCAGCCCCAGCATTTT. Translated, it gives CASSSITGINSNQPQHF.

The chain employs TRBV27 and TRBJ1-2, with D perhaps matching TRBD1 (6 bases). The V gene lost 6 bases and the J gene lost 4 bases, with 15 bases spanning the gap. This CDR3 is 14 amino acids long. The germline V gene has CDR1 MNHEY and CDR2 SMNVEV (reference sequence). In DNA, the CDR3 is TGTGCCAGCAGGGGGGGCCTGGGAGGCTATGGCTACACCTTC. This encodes CASRGGLGGYGYTF.

The gene calls are TRBV18 and TRBJ2-7; D not resolved. Trimming cost V 10 bases and J 0 bases, with 16 bases left between them. This CDR3 spans 14 amino acids. Germline V gene data show CDR1 as KGHSH and CDR2 as LQKENI. CDR3 protein: CATQDGSSSYEQYF. In DNA form, the CDR3 reads TGTGCCACCCAGGACGGTTCAAGCTCCTACGAGCAGTACTTC.

The chain recombines TRBV24-1 with TRBJ2-1, with D possibly being TRBD2 (7 bases). Germline V gene lookup returns CDR1 KGHDR and CDR2 SFDVKD. V lost 5 bases to trimming and J lost 6 bases, with 16 bases between them. The CDR3 length is 15 residues. The CDR3 nucleotides are TGTGCCACCAGTGGTCCGGGGGGCAATTTCAATGAGCAGTTCTTC. This codes for CATSGPGGNFNEQFF.

The rearrangement joins TRBV7-9 to TRBJ2-2, with D perhaps TRBD1 or TRBD2 (5 bases each). V lost 1 base to trimming and J lost 4 bases, with 13 bases between them. CDR1 is SEHNR and CDR2 is FQNEAQ in the germline V gene (reference sequence). This CDR3 has 16 amino acids. DNA of the CDR3: TGTGCCAGCAGCTTAGGAGGGGTTCGTCCCACCGGGGAGCTGTTTTTT. Protein sequence: CASSLGGVRPTGELFF.

V gene TRBV29-1 combines with J gene TRBJ2-3; 9 bases are shared with TRBD1. V trimming: 8 bases; J trimming: 1 base; junction bases outside the gene matches: 13. Germline assignment: CDR1 SQVTM and CDR2 ANQGSEA. The CDR3 is 16 residues long. This CDR3 is CSSKGTGRFGTDTQYF. For the CDR3, the DNA is TGCAGCTCCAAGGGGACAGGGCGGTTCGGCACAGATACGCAGTATTTT.

The V call is TRBV5-4, the J call TRBJ1-2; D may be TRBD1 (5 bases). Germline V lookup: CDR1 SGHNT, CDR2 YYREEE (reference sequence). The CDR3 covers 13 residues. The germline V and J ends were trimmed by 1 base and 3 bases, with 7 bases remaining between them. The CDR3 sequence: CASSLQGDYGYTF. The CDR3 DNA sequence: TGTGCCAGCAGCTTGCAGGGAGACTATGGCTACACCTTC.

This clone is a singleton in its sample. The rearrangement joins TRBV27 to TRBJ1-6; D ambiguous. CDR1 and CDR2 (germline): MNHEY, SMNVEV (reference sequence). The CDR3 loop spans 14 amino acids. Trimming pared 2 bases from V and 7 bases from J, leaving 9 bases between. This CDR3 is CASSLGQKNSPLHF. DNA of the CDR3: TGTGCCAGCAGTTTAGGGCAGAAGAATTCACCCCTCCACTTT.

The chain employs TRBV7-6 and TRBJ2-7, with 7 bases lining up with TRBD1. The trim removed 3 bases at V and 5 bases at J, leaving 10 bases unmatched. The CDR3 covers 15 residues. The germline V gene has CDR1 SGHVS and CDR2 FNYEAQ. The CDR3 nucleotides are TGTGCCAGCAGCTTTTATACAGGGGAAGAGAACGAGCAGTACTTC. The encoded protein is CASSFYTGEENEQYF.

This rearrangement joins TRBV25-1 to TRBJ2-5; D uncertain. The V and J ends lost 8 bases and 5 bases respectively, with 12 bases between them. The CDR3 covers 12 residues. Germline CDR1 is MGHDK and CDR2 is SYGVNS. CDR3 in amino acids: CASSDRRETQYF. CDR3 coding DNA: TGTGCCAGCTCCGATCGGCGGGAGACCCAGTACTTC.

The V gene is TRBV6-5, the J gene TRBJ2-7; the D gene could be TRBD1 or TRBD2 (5 bases each). The CDR3 consists of 13 residues. Germline V gene sequence: CDR1 MNHEY, CDR2 SVGAGI. V was clipped by 5 bases and J by 6 bases, with 14 bases between them. The CDR3 region is CASSLGPSGEQYF. The CDR3 DNA reads as TGTGCCAGCAGTCTGGGACCGTCTGGCGAGCAGTACTTC.

This sequence joins TRBV6-1 and TRBJ1-2; D unclear. With 3 bases removed from V and 4 bases from J, the gap between germline ends came to 9 bases. CDR3 length: 13 residues. CDR1 is MNHNS and CDR2 is SASEGT in the germline V gene. The CDR3 nucleotides read TGTGCCAGCAGTGAGAGTCGGGGCTATGGCTACACCTTC. As protein: CASSESRGYGYTF.

The chain employs TRBV19 and TRBJ1-2, with TRBD1 matching over 8 bases. The CDR3 spans 16 residues. Germline CDR1 LNHDA, CDR2 SQIVND (reference sequence). With 4 bases clipped from V and 4 bases from J, the junction kept 11 bases outside the gene matches. This chain's CDR3 is CASSNKIGQGSYGYTF. In DNA, the CDR3 is TGTGCCAGTAGTAACAAAATCGGACAGGGAAGCTATGGCTACACCTTC.

This clone occurred a few times. This chain uses TRBV7-9 with TRBJ2-7; TRBD1 agrees at 7 bases. V was clipped by 4 bases and J by 0 bases; unmatched bases: 6. This CDR3 region has 15 residues. Germline V gene lookup returns CDR1 SEHNR and CDR2 FQNEAQ (reference sequence). The DNA for the CDR3 is TGTGCCAGCAGCTCCACCGGGACAGCCTCCTACGAGCAGTACTTC. Amino acids: CASSSTGTASYEQYF.

The genes are TRBV2 and TRBJ1-3, with unresolved D. Trimming pared 1 base from V and 2 bases from J, leaving 9 bases between. Germline lookup yields CDR1 SNHLY and CDR2 FYNNEI. This CDR3 comprises 15 residues. The CDR3 nucleotides are TGTGCCAGCAGTGAAGTGGTAGGGCCTGGAAACACCATATATTTT. Encoded protein: CASSEVVGPGNTIYF.

The DNA of the CDR3 is TGTGCCAGCAGTGAAGGCAGCCAGGGACAATCCTATGGCTACACCTTC. It translates to CASSEGSQGQSYGYTF. J is TRBJ1-2 and V is TRBV2, with a weak D call TRBD1 (6 bases). Germline-derived CDR1 and CDR2 are SNHLY and FYNNEI. V gave up 1 base and J gave up 4 bases, with 16 bases separating them. The CDR3 has 16 amino acids.

This chain joins TRBV2 and TRBJ2-7, with 11 bases matching TRBD1. Germline values: CDR1 SNHLY, CDR2 FYNNEI. The CDR3 extends over 14 amino acids. Unmatched junction bases numbered 2, after V lost 5 bases and J lost 2 bases. The CDR3 reads CASSPGQGAYEQYF. The DNA of the CDR3 is TGTGCCAGCAGTCCGGGACAGGGGGCCTACGAGCAGTACTTC.

The chain uses TRBV6-5 and TRBJ1-1; no reliable D call. The germline CDR1 and CDR2 sequences are MNHEY and SVGAGI. CDR3 length: 13 residues. The V and J ends lost 3 bases and 0 bases respectively, with 5 bases between them. This chain's CDR3 is CASSYYMNTEAFF. CDR3 nucleotide sequence: TGTGCCAGCAGTTATTACATGAACACTGAAGCTTTCTTT.

The rearrangement joins TRBV7-8 to TRBJ1-3; TRBD1 agrees at 9 bases. The CDR3 length is 17 residues. In germline, CDR1 is SGHVS, CDR2 FQNEAQ. Unmatched junction bases numbered 6, after V lost 1 base and J lost 2 bases. CDR3 region: CASSLERTGVTGNTIYF. The DNA for the CDR3 is TGTGCCAGCAGCTTAGAAAGGACAGGGGTAACTGGAAACACCATATATTTT.

This clone was recorded once. The rearrangement uses TRBV6-1 and TRBJ2-7; the match to TRBD1 covers 11 bases. CDR1 and CDR2 from the germline V gene are MNHNS and SASEGT. This CDR3 is built from 15 residues. J was trimmed by 5 bases and V by 5 bases; bases with no gene match: 8. The CDR3 region is CASSPRGTGGNEQYF. DNA for the CDR3: TGTGCCAGCAGTCCACGAGGGACAGGGGGGAACGAGCAGTACTTC.

This chain links TRBV12-3 or TRBV12-4 with TRBJ1-2; no reliable D call. The V gene lost 0 bases and the J gene lost 7 bases, with 3 bases spanning the gap. The CDR3 runs to 11 residues. In DNA form, the CDR3 reads TGTGCCAGCAGTTTAGCTCCTGGCTACACCTTC. Protein product: CASSLAPGYTF.

The chain joins TRBV2 to TRBJ1-1; D might be TRBD1 (5 bases). Trimming stripped 6 bases from V and 6 bases from J, with 17 bases between. CDR3 length equals 14 residues. Germline CDR1 is SNHLY and CDR2 is FYNNEI. CDR3 nucleotides: TGTGCCAGCAGGACTGCCAGGGCAGGTCCTGAAGCTTTCTTT. This sequence encodes CASRTARAGPEAFF.

The chain combines TRBV2 with TRBJ2-4, with unresolved D. The V and J ends lost 5 bases and 5 bases respectively, with 7 bases between them. This CDR3 has 12 residues. CDR1 is SNHLY and CDR2 is FYNNEI in the germline V gene. CDR3 in DNA: TGTGCCAGCAGTTCCTACGAAAACATTCAGTACTTC. It yields the protein CASSSYENIQYF.

The gene calls are TRBV4-2 and TRBJ1-2, with 8 positions matching TRBD1. Looked up from germline, CDR1 is LGHNA and CDR2 is YNFKEQ. Losses at the gene ends were 0 bases for V and 4 bases for J; bases not matched to a gene: 13. CDR3 length equals 18 residues. The CDR3 is CASSQEVARGRGFYGYTF. The CDR3 nucleotides are TGTGCCAGCAGCCAAGAGGTGGCCAGGGGGCGGGGTTTCTATGGCTACACCTTC.

The rearrangement joins TRBV30 to TRBJ1-5; D uncertain. Germline-derived CDR1 and CDR2 are GTSNPN and SVGIG (reference sequence). The CDR3 consists of 14 residues. V lost 1 base and J lost 4, with 11 bases in between. CDR3 DNA: TGTGCCTGGAGTGGGCCCGGCGGGAATCAGCCCCAGCATTTT. Translation gives CAWSGPGGNQPQHF.